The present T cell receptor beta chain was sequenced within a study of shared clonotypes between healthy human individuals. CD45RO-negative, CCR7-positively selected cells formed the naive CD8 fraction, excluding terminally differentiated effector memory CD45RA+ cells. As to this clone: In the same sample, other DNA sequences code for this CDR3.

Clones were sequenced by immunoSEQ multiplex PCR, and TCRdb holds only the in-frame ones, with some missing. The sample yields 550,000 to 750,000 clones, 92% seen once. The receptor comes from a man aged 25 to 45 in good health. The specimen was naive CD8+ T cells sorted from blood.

Written as DNA, the CDR3 is TGTGCCAGTAGTATCCAGGGAGGCTATGGCTACACCTTC. Its translation: CASSIQGGYGYTF. The rearrangement links TRBV19 to TRBJ1-2; D might be TRBD1 (5 bases). The CDR3 has 13 amino acids. Germline CDR1 reads LNHDA; CDR2 reads SQIVND (reference sequence). V lost 3 bases and J 4 bases, leaving 9 bases between the germline ends.